The clone carrying this T cell receptor beta chain appeared a few times. The sample originates from a study of blood T cell repertoires in COVID-19. As originally analysed: Estimation of nucleated cell counts was performed using reference gene primer amplification. Profiled with immunoSEQ multiplex PCR; TCRdb holds only in-frame clones, not every one. V, J and clone size reflect that table, while D and trimming were determined from the DNA. Of a few hundred thousand clones in the sample, around 87% were seen once. Germline V gives CDR1 KGHSH, CDR2 LQKENI. The CDR3 length is 16 residues. Trimming removed 2 bases from V and 10 bases from J; junction bases left unmatched: 10.

Input material: peripheral blood. This sequence joins TRBV18 and TRBJ2-1, with 11 bases identical to TRBD2. The receptor was derived from a woman in her twenties or thirties who had recovered from COVID-19. CDR3 DNA sequence: TGTGCCAGCTCACCAAGGCAGAGTAGCGGGGGGGCAGAGCAGTTCTTC. Translation: CASSPRQSSGGAEQFF.